The entry that follows covers one TCR beta chain sequence. The data stem from a study of cytomegalovirus exposure and HLA in healthy donors. PCR primers comprised 60 Vbeta and 13 Jbeta primers. Generated by immunoSEQ multiplex PCR, the TCRdb table keeps only in-frame clones and is missing some. This sample's clone table lists about 130,000 clones. The CDR3 is made up of 16 amino acids. Germline V gene data show CDR1 as SGHVS and CDR2 as FQNEAQ. Germline trimming cut 3 bases from V and 5 bases from J; bases unmatched to any gene: 7. The specimen sequenced was PBMCs. The chain links TRBV7-8 to TRBJ2-7; 13 bases map to TRBD2. The receptor was isolated from a middle-aged woman in good health and CMV-seropositive. DNA of the CDR3: TGTGCCAGCAGCTTTGATAGGACTAGCGGGAGTAACGAGCAGTACTTC. Its translation is CASSFDRTSGSNEQYF.